This TCR beta chain was profiled in a study of shared clonotypes between healthy human individuals. Assay: immunoSEQ multiplex PCR; the TCRdb copy retains only in-frame clones and omits some. The table records approximately 710,000 clones, roughly 88% of them present only once. Sequencing input: memory CD8+ T cells from PBMCs. The subset: CD45RO+ cells pooled with CCR7-negative TemRA cells. This receptor was obtained from a man aged 18 to 30 in good health. Some clones in this sample may be carry-over from other donors' samples.

The CDR3 nucleotides are TGCGCCAGCAGGGCAGGACAGGGGGACACCGGGGAGCTGTTTTTT. Its translation is CASRAGQGDTGELFF. The chain links TRBV5-1 to TRBJ2-2; 10 positions match TRBD1. The V gene end was trimmed by 5 bases and the J gene end by 3 bases; junction bases not matched to a gene: 4. Germline-derived CDR1 and CDR2 are SGHRS and YFSETQ. There are 15 residues in the CDR3.